This T cell receptor beta chain was recovered during a study of T cell changes during pregnancy in multiple sclerosis. V lost 3 bases and J lost 0, with 7 bases in between. In germline, CDR1 is SGHTA, CDR2 FQGTGA. The CDR3 has 14 amino acids. This clone was picked up one time. Method: immunoSEQ multiplex PCR; TCRdb's copy keeps in-frame clones and lacks some. This sample yields about 44,000 clones, of which approximately 96% are seen a single time; 0.89% belongs to the top ten. This specimen consisted of peripheral blood, obtained in the second trimester of pregnancy. The chain joins TRBV7-3 to TRBJ2-3, with no clear D. The receptor's source is a female donor with multiple sclerosis, enrolled in a pregnancy study. Here the CDR3 reads CASSFSASTDTQYF. Written as DNA, the CDR3 is TGTGCCAGCAGCTTCTCAGCGAGCACAGATACGCAGTATTTT.